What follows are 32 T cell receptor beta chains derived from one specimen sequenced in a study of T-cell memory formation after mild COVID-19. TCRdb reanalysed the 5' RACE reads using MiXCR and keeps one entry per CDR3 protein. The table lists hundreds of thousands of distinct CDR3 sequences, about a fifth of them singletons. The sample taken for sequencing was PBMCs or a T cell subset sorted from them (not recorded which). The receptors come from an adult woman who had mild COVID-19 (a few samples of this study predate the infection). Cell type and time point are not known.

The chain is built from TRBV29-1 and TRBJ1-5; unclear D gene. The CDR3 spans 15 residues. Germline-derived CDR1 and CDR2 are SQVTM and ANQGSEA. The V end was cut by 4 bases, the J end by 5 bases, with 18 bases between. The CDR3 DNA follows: TGCAGCGTTGGAGAAGGGCTTACCGACGATCAGCCCCAGCATTTT. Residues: CSVGEGLTDDQPQHF.

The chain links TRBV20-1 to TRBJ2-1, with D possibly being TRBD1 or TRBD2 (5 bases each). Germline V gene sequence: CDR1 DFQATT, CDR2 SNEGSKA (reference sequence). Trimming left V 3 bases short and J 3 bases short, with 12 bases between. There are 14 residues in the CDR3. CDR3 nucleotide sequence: TGCAGTGCTAGGCCCGGGACCGACTACAATGAGCAGTTCTTC. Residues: CSARPGTDYNEQFF.

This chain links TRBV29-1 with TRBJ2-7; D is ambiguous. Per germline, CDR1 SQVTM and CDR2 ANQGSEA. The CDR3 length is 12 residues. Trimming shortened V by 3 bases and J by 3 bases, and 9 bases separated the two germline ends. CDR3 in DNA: TGCAGCGTTGAGGCCAGCCACTACGAGCAGTACTTC. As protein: CSVEASHYEQYF.

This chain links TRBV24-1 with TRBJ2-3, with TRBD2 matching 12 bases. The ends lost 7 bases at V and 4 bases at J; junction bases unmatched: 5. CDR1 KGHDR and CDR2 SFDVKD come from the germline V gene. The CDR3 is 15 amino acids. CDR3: CATRETSGSPDTQYF. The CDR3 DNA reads TGTGCCACCAGGGAGACTAGCGGGAGCCCAGATACGCAGTATTTT.

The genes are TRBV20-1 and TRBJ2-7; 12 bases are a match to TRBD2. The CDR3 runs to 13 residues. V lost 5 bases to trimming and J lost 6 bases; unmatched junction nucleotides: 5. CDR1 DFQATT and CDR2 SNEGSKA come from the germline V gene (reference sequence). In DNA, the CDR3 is TGCAGTGCTCGTGGGGGACTAGCGGGCGAGCAGTACTTC. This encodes CSARGGLAGEQYF.

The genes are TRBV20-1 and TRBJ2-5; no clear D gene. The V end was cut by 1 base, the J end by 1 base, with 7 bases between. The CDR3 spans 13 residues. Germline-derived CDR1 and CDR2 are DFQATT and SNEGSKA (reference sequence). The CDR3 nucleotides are TGCAGTGCTAGAGTCGTGGGCCAAGAGACCCAGTACTTC. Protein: CSARVVGQETQYF.

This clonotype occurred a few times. The CDR3 protein is CASRNGVSRLYEQYF. The CDR3 DNA reads TGTGCCAGCAGGAACGGGGTGAGTCGCCTCTACGAGCAGTACTTC. V is TRBV6-5 and J is TRBJ2-7, with a weak D call TRBD2 (5 bases). CDR3 length equals 15 residues. Germline assignment: CDR1 MNHEY and CDR2 SVGAGI. V was clipped by 6 bases and J by 3 bases, with 18 bases between them.

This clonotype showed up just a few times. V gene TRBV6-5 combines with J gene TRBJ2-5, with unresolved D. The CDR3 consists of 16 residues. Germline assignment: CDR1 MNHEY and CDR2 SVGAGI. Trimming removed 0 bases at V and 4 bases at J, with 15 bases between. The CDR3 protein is CASSYSIAASRETQYF. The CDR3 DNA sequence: TGTGCCAGCAGTTACTCGATCGCCGCTTCGCGAGAGACCCAGTACTTC.

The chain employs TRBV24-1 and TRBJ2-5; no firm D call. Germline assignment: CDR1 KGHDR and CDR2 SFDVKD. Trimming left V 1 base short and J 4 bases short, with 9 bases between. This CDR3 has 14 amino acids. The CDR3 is CATSDLSDGETQYF. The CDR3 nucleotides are TGTGCCACCAGTGATTTATCAGATGGAGAGACCCAGTACTTC.

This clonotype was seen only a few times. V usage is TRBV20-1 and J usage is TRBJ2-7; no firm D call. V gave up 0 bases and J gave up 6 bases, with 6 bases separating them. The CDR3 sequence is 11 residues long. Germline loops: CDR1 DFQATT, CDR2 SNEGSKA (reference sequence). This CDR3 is CSARDLFEQYF. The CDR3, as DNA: TGCAGTGCTAGAGATCTCTTCGAGCAGTACTTC.

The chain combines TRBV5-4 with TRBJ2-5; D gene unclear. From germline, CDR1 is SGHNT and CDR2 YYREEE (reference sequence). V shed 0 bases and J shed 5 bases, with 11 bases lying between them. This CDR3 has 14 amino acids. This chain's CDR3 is CASSLAGFGETQYF. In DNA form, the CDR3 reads TGTGCCAGCAGCTTGGCTGGATTTGGGGAGACCCAGTACTTC.

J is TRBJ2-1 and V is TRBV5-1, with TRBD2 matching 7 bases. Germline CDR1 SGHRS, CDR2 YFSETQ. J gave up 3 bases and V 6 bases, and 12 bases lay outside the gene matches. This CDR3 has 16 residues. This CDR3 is CASTQWEGRSYNEQFF. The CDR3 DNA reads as TGCGCCAGCACCCAATGGGAGGGGCGAAGCTACAATGAGCAGTTCTTC.

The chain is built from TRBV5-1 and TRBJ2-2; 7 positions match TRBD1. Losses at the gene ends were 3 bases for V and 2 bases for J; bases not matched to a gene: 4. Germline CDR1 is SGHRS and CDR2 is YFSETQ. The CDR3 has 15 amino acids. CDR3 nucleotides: TGCGCCAGCAGCTCCGGGACAGACAACACCGGGGAGCTGTTTTTT. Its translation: CASSSGTDNTGELFF. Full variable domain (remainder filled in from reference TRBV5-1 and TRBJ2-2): KAGVTQTPRYLIKTRGQQVTLSCSPISGHRSVSWYQQTPGQGLQFLFEYFSETQRNKGNFPGRFSGRQFSNSRSEMNVSTLELGDSALYLCASSSGTDNTGELFFGEGSRLTVL.

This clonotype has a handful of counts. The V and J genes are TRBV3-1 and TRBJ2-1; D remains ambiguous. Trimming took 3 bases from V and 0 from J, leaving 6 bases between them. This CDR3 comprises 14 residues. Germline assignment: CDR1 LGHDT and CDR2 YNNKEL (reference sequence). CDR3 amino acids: CASSHRSSYNEQFF. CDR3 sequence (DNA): TGTGCCAGCAGCCACAGGAGCTCCTACAATGAGCAGTTCTTC.

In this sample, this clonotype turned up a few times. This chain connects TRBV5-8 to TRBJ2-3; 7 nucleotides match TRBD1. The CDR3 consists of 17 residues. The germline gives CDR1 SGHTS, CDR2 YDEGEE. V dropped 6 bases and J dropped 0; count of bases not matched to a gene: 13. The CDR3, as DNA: TGTGCCAGCAACTTAAACAGGGGCAGCATTAGCACAGATACGCAGTATTTT. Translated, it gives CASNLNRGSISTDTQYF.

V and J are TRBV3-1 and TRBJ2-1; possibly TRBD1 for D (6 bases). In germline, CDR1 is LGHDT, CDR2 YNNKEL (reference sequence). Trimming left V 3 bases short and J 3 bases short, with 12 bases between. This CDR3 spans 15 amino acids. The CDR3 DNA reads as TGTGCCAGCAGCCAGGGGCAGGGGCACTACAATGAGCAGTTCTTC. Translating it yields CASSQGQGHYNEQFF.

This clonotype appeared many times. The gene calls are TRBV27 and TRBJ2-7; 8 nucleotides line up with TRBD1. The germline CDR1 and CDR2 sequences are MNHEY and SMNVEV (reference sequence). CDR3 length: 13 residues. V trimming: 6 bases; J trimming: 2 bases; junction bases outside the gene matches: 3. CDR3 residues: CASSLQGAYEQYF. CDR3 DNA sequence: TGTGCCAGCAGCTTACAGGGGGCCTACGAGCAGTACTTC.

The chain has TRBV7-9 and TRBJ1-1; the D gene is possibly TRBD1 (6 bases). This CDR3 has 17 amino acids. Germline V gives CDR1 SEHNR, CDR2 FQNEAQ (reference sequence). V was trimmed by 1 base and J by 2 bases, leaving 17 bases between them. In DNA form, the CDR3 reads TGTGCCAGCAGCTTAGGGAAAACAGGGCCCCTCAACACTGAAGCTTTCTTT. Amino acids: CASSLGKTGPLNTEAFF.

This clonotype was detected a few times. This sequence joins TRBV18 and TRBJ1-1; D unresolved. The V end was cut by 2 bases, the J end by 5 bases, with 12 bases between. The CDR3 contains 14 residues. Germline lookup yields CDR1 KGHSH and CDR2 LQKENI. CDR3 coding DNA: TGTGCCAGCTCACCAAAGGGCGGAGGGACTGAAGCTTTCTTT. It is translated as CASSPKGGGTEAFF.

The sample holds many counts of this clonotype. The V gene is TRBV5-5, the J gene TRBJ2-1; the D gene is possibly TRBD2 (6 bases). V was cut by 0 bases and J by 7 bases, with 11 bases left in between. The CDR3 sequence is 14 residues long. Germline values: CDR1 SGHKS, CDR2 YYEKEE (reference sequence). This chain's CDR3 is CASSLATSSNEQFF. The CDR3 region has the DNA TGTGCCAGCAGCTTGGCCACTAGCAGTAATGAGCAGTTCTTC.

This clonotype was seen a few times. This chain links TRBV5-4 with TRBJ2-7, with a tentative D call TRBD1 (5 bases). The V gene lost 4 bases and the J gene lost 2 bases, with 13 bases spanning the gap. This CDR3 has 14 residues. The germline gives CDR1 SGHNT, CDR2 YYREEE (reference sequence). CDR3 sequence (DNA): TGTGCCAGCAGCCTGACACAGGACCCCTACGAGCAGTACTTC. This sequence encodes CASSLTQDPYEQYF.

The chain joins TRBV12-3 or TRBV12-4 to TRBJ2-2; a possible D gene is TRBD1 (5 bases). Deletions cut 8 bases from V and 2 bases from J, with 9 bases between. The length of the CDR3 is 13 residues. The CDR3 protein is CASLDSNTGELFF. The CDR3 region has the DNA TGTGCCAGCCTAGACAGCAACACCGGGGAGCTGTTTTTT.

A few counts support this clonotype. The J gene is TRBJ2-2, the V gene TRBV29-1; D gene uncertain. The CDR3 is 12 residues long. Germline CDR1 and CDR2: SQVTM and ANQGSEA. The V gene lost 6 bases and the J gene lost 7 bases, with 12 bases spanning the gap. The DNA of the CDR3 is TGCAGCGTGCCCGGGTGGAGCGGGGAGCTGTTTTTT. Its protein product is CSVPGWSGELFF.

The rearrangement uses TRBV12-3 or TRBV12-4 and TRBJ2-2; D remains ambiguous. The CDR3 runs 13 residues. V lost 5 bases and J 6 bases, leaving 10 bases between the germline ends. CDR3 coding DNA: TGTGCCAGCAGTGACCAGATCGCCGGGGAGCTGTTTTTT. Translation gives CASSDQIAGELFF.

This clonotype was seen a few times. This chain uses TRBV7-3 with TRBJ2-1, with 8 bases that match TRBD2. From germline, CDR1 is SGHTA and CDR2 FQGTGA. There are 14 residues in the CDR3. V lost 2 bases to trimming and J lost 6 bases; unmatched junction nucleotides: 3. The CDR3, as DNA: TGTGCCAGCAGCTTAGAGACTAGCGCCAATGAGCAGTTCTTC. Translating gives CASSLETSANEQFF. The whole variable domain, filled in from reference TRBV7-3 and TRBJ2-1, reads GAGVSQTPSNKVTEKGKYVELRCDPISGHTALYWYRQSLGQGPEFLIYFQGTGAADDSGLPNDRFFAVRPEGSVSTLKIQRTERGDSAVYLCASSLETSANEQFFGPGTRLTVL.

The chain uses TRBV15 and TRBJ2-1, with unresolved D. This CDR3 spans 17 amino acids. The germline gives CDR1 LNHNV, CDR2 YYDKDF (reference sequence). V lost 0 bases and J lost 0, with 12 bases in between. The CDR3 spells CATSRDPSMSSYNEQFF. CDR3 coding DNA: TGTGCCACCAGCAGAGACCCCTCAATGAGCTCCTACAATGAGCAGTTCTTC.

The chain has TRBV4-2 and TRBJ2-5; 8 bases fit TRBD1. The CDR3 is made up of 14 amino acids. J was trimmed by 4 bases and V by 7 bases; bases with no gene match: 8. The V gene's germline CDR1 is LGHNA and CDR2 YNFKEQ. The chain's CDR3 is CASKNDRGGETQYF. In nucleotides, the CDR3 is TGTGCCAGCAAGAACGACAGGGGTGGAGAGACCCAGTACTTC.

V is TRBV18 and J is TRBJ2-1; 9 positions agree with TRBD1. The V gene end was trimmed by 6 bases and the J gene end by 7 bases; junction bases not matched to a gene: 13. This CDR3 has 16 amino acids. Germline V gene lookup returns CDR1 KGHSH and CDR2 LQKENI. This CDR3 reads CASSLTPGTGKNEQFF. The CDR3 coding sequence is TGTGCCAGCTCCCTCACCCCCGGGACAGGGAAAAATGAGCAGTTCTTC.

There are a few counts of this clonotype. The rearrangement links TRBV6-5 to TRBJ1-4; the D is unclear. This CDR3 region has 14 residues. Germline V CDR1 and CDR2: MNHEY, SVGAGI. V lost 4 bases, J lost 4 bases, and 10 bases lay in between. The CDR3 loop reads CASSLGSINEKLFF. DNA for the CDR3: TGTGCCAGCAGTTTAGGCAGCATTAATGAAAAACTGTTTTTT.

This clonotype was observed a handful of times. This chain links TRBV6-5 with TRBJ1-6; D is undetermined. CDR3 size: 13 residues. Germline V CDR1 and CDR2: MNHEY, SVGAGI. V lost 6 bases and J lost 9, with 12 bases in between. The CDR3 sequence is CASSTGGGSPLHF. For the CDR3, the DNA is TGTGCCAGCAGCACTGGCGGTGGTTCACCCCTCCACTTT.

The CDR3 DNA reads TGTGCCAGCAGCCTCACTAGCGGGGCCGCCAGCTCCTACAATGAGCAGTTCTTC. It is translated as CASSLTSGAASSYNEQFF. V gene TRBV3-1 combines with J gene TRBJ2-1, with 10 bases aligning to TRBD2. Germline trimming cut 4 bases from V and 0 bases from J; bases unmatched to any gene: 9. The CDR3 contains 18 residues. The V gene's germline CDR1 is LGHDT and CDR2 YNNKEL (reference sequence).

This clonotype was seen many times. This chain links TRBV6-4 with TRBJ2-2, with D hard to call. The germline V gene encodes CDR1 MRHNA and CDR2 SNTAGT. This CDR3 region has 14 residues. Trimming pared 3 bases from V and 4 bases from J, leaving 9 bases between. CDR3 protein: CASSDQDGTGELFF. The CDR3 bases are TGTGCCAGCAGTGATCAGGACGGCACCGGGGAGCTGTTTTTT.